This TCR beta chain is from a study of control samples from healthy donors and cancer patients. This CDR3 is 15 amino acids long. Germline assignment: CDR1 SEHNR and CDR2 FQNEAQ (reference sequence). The junction had 7 bases not matched to a gene; V was cut back by 5 bases and J by 2 bases. The repertoire was sequenced with immunoSEQ multiplex PCR; TCRdb's copy has only in-frame clones and lacks some. The data hold about 120,000 clones, with over 90% observed a single time. This receptor was obtained from a man younger than 40 in good health. The chain has TRBV7-9 and TRBJ2-5; 8 nucleotides agree with TRBD2. What was sequenced was blood. In DNA, the CDR3 is TGTGCCAGCAGCCGGGACCCGGGGGGGCAAGAGACCCAGTACTTC. As protein: CASSRDPGGQETQYF.